These 8 T cell receptor beta chains share one sample of origin, sequenced in a study of T cell repertoires and HLA-DP antigens. Some clones are missing from TCRdb's copy, which holds only in-frame ones; the method was immunoSEQ multiplex PCR. The data hold about 73,000 clones, with roughly 75% observed a single time. Their recognized antigens are unknown. Sequencing input: CD4+ T cells from PBMCs. Receptors originate from a man aged 60 to 75 in good health and CMV-seronegative.

The gene calls are TRBV9 and TRBJ1-1; possible D gene TRBD1, 5 bases. Trimming shortened V by 0 bases and J by 0 bases, and 15 bases separated the two germline ends. The CDR3 loop spans 17 amino acids. Looked up from germline, CDR1 is SGDLS and CDR2 is YYNGEE. The CDR3 coding sequence is TGTGCCAGCAGCGTAGCCCCCCAGGGCCTGATGAACACTGAAGCTTTCTTT. Its protein is CASSVAPQGLMNTEAFF. The full variable domain, rest sourced from reference TRBV9 and TRBJ1-1, is DSGVTQTPKHLITATGQRVTLRCSPRSGDLSVYWYQQSLDQGLQFLIQYYNGEERAKGNILERFSAQQFPDLHSELNLSSLELGDSALYFCASSVAPQGLMNTEAFFGQGTRLTVV.

This sequence joins TRBV5-1 and TRBJ1-1; TRBD1 matches at 9 bases. Germline-derived CDR1 and CDR2 are SGHRS and YFSETQ. The V segment lost 4 bases and the J segment 0 bases; nucleotides outside the gene matches: 7. The CDR3 is made up of 16 amino acids. In DNA, the CDR3 is TGCGCCAGCAGCCCTGGGACAGGGAGATTGAACACTGAAGCTTTCTTT. Its translation is CASSPGTGRLNTEAFF.

This chain connects TRBV5-1 to TRBJ2-2; weak D call: TRBD1 (6 bases). Germline V CDR1 and CDR2: SGHRS, YFSETQ. The V end was cut by 4 bases, the J end by 0 bases, with 13 bases between. The CDR3 is 16 amino acids. The CDR3 loop is CASSLRTAANTGELFF. CDR3 nucleotide sequence: TGCGCCAGCAGCCTACGGACAGCCGCGAACACCGGGGAGCTGTTTTTT.

This rearrangement joins TRBV10-3 to TRBJ1-3; a possible D gene is TRBD1 (5 bases). With 3 bases removed from V and 0 bases from J, the gap between germline ends came to 12 bases. From germline, CDR1 is ENHRY and CDR2 SYGVKD. The CDR3 runs to 16 residues. The CDR3 loop reads CAISDVTAVSGNTIYF. DNA for the CDR3: TGTGCCATCAGTGACGTGACAGCCGTCTCTGGAAACACCATATATTTT.

The V and J genes are TRBV7-7 and TRBJ2-2, with 8 nucleotides matching TRBD1. Germline V lookup: CDR1 SSHAT, CDR2 FNYEAQ (reference sequence). The CDR3 extends over 15 amino acids. After removal of 5 bases from V and 7 bases from J, the junction contained 9 bases not matched to a gene. The CDR3 here is CASSARQGRVGELFF. The CDR3 DNA follows: TGTGCCAGCAGCGCGCGACAGGGGCGTGTCGGGGAGCTGTTTTTT.

About this clone: At one boundary the junction diverges from the germline segment, which might be a read error. The J gene is TRBJ2-1, the V gene TRBV7-2; no clear D. This CDR3 region has 12 residues. CDR1 is SGHTA, CDR2 FQGNSA, per germline. DNA for the CDR3: TGTGCCAGCAGCACCCACTACGATGAGCAGTTCTTC. Residues: CASSTHYDEQFF.

This clone showed up just a few times. This chain joins TRBV30 and TRBJ2-3; 16 bases match TRBD2. Germline values: CDR1 GTSNPN, CDR2 SVGIG (reference sequence). The CDR3 length is 17 residues. Germline trimming cut 3 bases from V and 2 bases from J; bases unmatched to any gene: 5. CDR3 coding DNA: TGTGCCTGGAGAGCCGGGACTAGCGGGGGGGTCACAGATACGCAGTATTTT. Translated, it gives CAWRAGTSGGVTDTQYF. The whole variable domain, remainder taken from reference TRBV30 and TRBJ2-3, is SQTIHQWPATLVQPVGSPLSLECTVEGTSNPNLYWYRQAAGRGLQLLFYSVGIGQISSEVPQNLSASRPQDRQFILSSKKLLLSDSGFYLCAWRAGTSGGVTDTQYFGPGTRLTVL.

This chain uses TRBV5-8 with TRBJ2-1; D uncertain. The germline gives CDR1 SGHTS, CDR2 YDEGEE. Trimming shortened V by 0 bases and J by 5 bases, and 15 bases separated the two germline ends. This CDR3 contains 16 residues. The CDR3 nucleotides are TGTGCCAGCAGCTTGGTGGCCAATGTTCCGCACAATGAGCAGTTCTTC. Translating gives CASSLVANVPHNEQFF.